This record covers a single TCR beta chain. The sample belongs to a study of control samples from healthy donors and cancer patients. This CDR3 is built from 14 residues. Germline CDR1 is SNHLY and CDR2 is FYNNEI. Trimming removed 6 bases at V and 4 bases at J, with 16 bases between. Libraries were prepared by immunoSEQ multiplex PCR; TCRdb keeps only in-frame clonotypes and omits some of them. The sample contains about 120,000 clones, 88% of which appear only once. This clonotype was sampled from a man aged 35 to 55 in good health. The rearrangement uses TRBV2 and TRBJ2-7; D perhaps matches TRBD1 (6 bases). Sequencing was done on a sample of blood. The CDR3 DNA is TGTGCCAGCAGGCCGAGGACAGAATTGTACGAGCAGTACTTC. It codes for CASRPRTELYEQYF. The full variable domain, with the rest looked up from reference TRBV2 and TRBJ2-7, is EPEVTQTPSHQVTQMGQEVILRCVPISNHLYFYWYRQILGQKVEFLVSFYNNEISEKSEIFDDQFSVERPDGSNFTLKIRSTKLEDSAMYFCASRPRTELYEQYFGPGTRLTVT.